This note documents a single T cell receptor (beta chain) sequence. V was pared by 6 bases and J by 6 bases, with 11 bases between. CDR3 length: 13 residues. Germline values: CDR1 SGHTA, CDR2 FQGNSA. The sample is drawn from a study of shared clonotypes between healthy human individuals. Sequencing was performed with immunoSEQ multiplex PCR; in TCRdb, only in-frame clones are kept and a portion is missing. The table shows about 1 million clones, with about three quarters occurring only once. Source material: memory CD4+ T cells sorted from blood. The sample's subset: CD45RA-negative fraction. This chain uses TRBV7-2 with TRBJ2-2, with D tentatively TRBD2 (6 bases). The source of this sequence is a man aged 18 to 30 in good health. For the CDR3, the DNA is TGTGCCAGCAGGCCCCCTAGCGCCGGGGAGCTGTTTTTT. Protein product: CASRPPSAGELFF.